The 15 T cell receptor beta chains presented below share a single source sample, sequenced in a study of cytomegalovirus exposure and HLA in healthy donors. PCR was performed using 60 Vbeta and 13 Jbeta primers. TCRdb's table, derived via immunoSEQ multiplex PCR, lists solely in-frame clones and lacks some. Of roughly 150,000 clones in the sample, over 60% were seen once. The sequenced material came from PBMCs. These receptor sequences come from a woman in her 30s in good health and CMV-seropositive.

This clone was seen only a few times. V is TRBV4-1 and J is TRBJ2-7; 7 bases are shared with TRBD2. The CDR3 has 16 amino acids. In germline, CDR1 is MGHRA, CDR2 YSYEKL. Unmatched junction bases numbered 13, after V lost 6 bases and J lost 2 bases. The CDR3 DNA is TGCGCCAGCAGTAAGATTGGGCGGGAGAAAACCTACGAGCAGTACTTC. Translating it yields CASSKIGREKTYEQYF.

The rearrangement joins TRBV6-1 to TRBJ1-2; 12 bases match TRBD1. The J segment lost 4 bases and the V segment lost 11 bases, leaving 5 bases of the junction unmatched. Germline loops: CDR1 MNHNS, CDR2 SASEGT. The CDR3 spans 13 residues. The CDR3 sequence: CADGTGGIYGYTF. The CDR3 DNA reads TGTGCCGATGGGACAGGGGGCATCTATGGCTACACCTTC.

CDR3 nucleotides: TGTGCCAGCAGCTTGGCCCAAAAGTGGGCGACTGAAGCTTTCTTT. It yields the protein CASSLAQKWATEAFF. The chain carries TRBV5-4 and TRBJ1-1; unclear D gene. CDR1 and CDR2 from the germline V gene are SGHNT and YYREEE (reference sequence). The CDR3 totals 15 residues. V was pared by 0 bases and J by 5 bases, with 14 bases between.

In its sample, this clone was seen once. The chain employs TRBV4-1 and TRBJ2-7; 8 positions match TRBD2. V was pared by 1 base and J by 0 bases, with 8 bases of the junction left unmatched. Germline V lookup: CDR1 MGHRA, CDR2 YSYEKL. This CDR3 has 17 residues. The CDR3 DNA is TGCGCCAGCAGCCAAGGAGGGGCGGGGGGAATCTCCTACGAGCAGTACTTC. Its protein is CASSQGGAGGISYEQYF.

The chain has TRBV28 and TRBJ1-5; TRBD1 is a possible D gene (5 bases). Deletions cut 2 bases from V and 7 bases from J, with 21 bases between. The CDR3 contains 17 residues. From germline, CDR1 is MDHEN and CDR2 SYDVKM. The CDR3 nucleotides are TGTGCCAGCAGTTTACTCTCTGGGGTGGGGCGCGGACAGCCCCAGCATTTT. Encoded protein: CASSLLSGVGRGQPQHF.

This clone was recorded once. This sequence joins TRBV27 and TRBJ1-5; D might be TRBD1 (5 bases). Germline V gene sequence: CDR1 MNHEY, CDR2 SMNVEV (reference sequence). V dropped 6 bases and J dropped 5 bases, with 14 bases sitting between them. The CDR3 is made up of 14 amino acids. This CDR3 reads CASSSQGGHQPQHF. In DNA form, the CDR3 reads TGTGCCAGCAGCAGCCAGGGAGGGCATCAGCCCCAGCATTTT.

The rearrangement links TRBV5-6 to TRBJ1-3; TRBD1 aligns across 9 bases. The CDR3 is 15 residues long. CDR1 SGHDT and CDR2 YYEEEE come from the germline V gene. Losses at the gene ends were 2 bases for V and 2 bases for J; bases not matched to a gene: 2. CDR3 sequence (DNA): TGTGCCAGCAGCTTCTGGGACAGGGCTGGAAACACCATATATTTT. It translates to CASSFWDRAGNTIYF. The whole variable domain, filled in from reference TRBV5-6 and TRBJ1-3, reads DAGVTQSPTHLIKTRGQQVTLRCSPKSGHDTVSWYQQALGQGPQFIFQYYEEEERQRGNFPDRFSGHQFPNYSSELNVNALLLGDSALYLCASSFWDRAGNTIYFGEGSWLTVV.

This rearrangement joins TRBV9 to TRBJ2-5; TRBD2 matches 12 bases. This CDR3 has 16 amino acids. With 4 bases clipped from V and 2 bases from J, the junction kept 6 bases outside the gene matches. Germline V gene lookup returns CDR1 SGDLS and CDR2 YYNGEE. The CDR3, as DNA: TGTGCCAGCAGCTCGGGACTAGCGGGCTCACAAGAGACCCAGTACTTC. As protein: CASSSGLAGSQETQYF.

This clone has only a few counts. The rearrangement uses TRBV7-2 and TRBJ2-7; maybe TRBD2 (6 bases). Trimming shortened V by 1 base and J by 3 bases, and 10 bases separated the two germline ends. CDR1 and CDR2 (germline): SGHTA, FQGNSA. The CDR3 is 14 amino acids. Written as DNA, the CDR3 is TGTGCCAGCAGCTTAGGCGGGGCGTACTACGAGCAGTACTTC. This gives the protein CASSLGGAYYEQYF.

J is TRBJ1-2 and V is TRBV27; 9 nucleotides agree with TRBD1. The CDR3 contains 15 residues. The V and J ends lost 5 bases and 8 bases, in that order; junction bases with no gene match: 12. Looked up from germline, CDR1 is MNHEY and CDR2 is SMNVEV (reference sequence). The CDR3 DNA reads TGTGCCAGCAGTCCAGAACCGGGACAGGGTGAGGGCTACACCTTC. Its translation is CASSPEPGQGEGYTF.

Note on this clone: Relative to the germline gene, one junction end is altered; a read error may explain this. The chain is built from TRBV20-1 and TRBJ1-1; 7 bases agree with TRBD1. CDR1 and CDR2 (germline): DFQATT, SNEGSKA (reference sequence). There are 11 residues in the CDR3. This CDR3 is CSAKGTVEVFF. CDR3 nucleotides: TGCAGTGCTAAAGGGACAGTTGAAGTTTTCTTT.

The chain carries TRBV4-1 and TRBJ1-2; the D gene is possibly TRBD1 (5 bases). This CDR3 region has 14 residues. Germline V gene lookup returns CDR1 MGHRA and CDR2 YSYEKL. V was shortened by 1 base and J by 4 bases, with 10 bases between the two germline ends. The CDR3 nucleotides are TGCGCCAGCAGCCAAGCAGGGTTGCCCTATGGCTACACCTTC. Its translation: CASSQAGLPYGYTF.

This chain links TRBV2 with TRBJ2-2; no reliable D call. The CDR3 is 13 residues long. V lost 5 bases and J 4 bases, leaving 8 bases between the germline ends. The germline CDR1 and CDR2 sequences are SNHLY and FYNNEI. The CDR3 reads CASSPSRTGELFF. As DNA, the CDR3 is TGTGCCAGCAGTCCCTCGCGCACCGGGGAGCTGTTTTTT. Variable domain in full (rest from reference TRBV2 and TRBJ2-2): EPEVTQTPSHQVTQMGQEVILRCVPISNHLYFYWYRQILGQKVEFLVSFYNNEISEKSEIFDDQFSVERPDGSNFTLKIRSTKLEDSAMYFCASSPSRTGELFFGEGSRLTVL.

This clone showed up just a few times. The same CDR3 can be traced to other DNA sequences in this sample. The CDR3 is CASSAGGASNQPQHF. The CDR3, as DNA: TGTGCCAGCAGTGCGGGGGGGGCCAGCAATCAGCCCCAGCATTTT. The V and J genes are TRBV2 and TRBJ1-5; tentatively, D is TRBD1 (6 bases). The ends were cut back, 4 bases at V and 1 base at J, with 11 bases in the middle. The CDR3 runs to 15 residues. CDR1 is SNHLY, CDR2 FYNNEI, per germline.

The V gene is TRBV27, the J gene TRBJ1-5; tentatively, D is TRBD1 (6 bases). The V gene lost 6 bases and the J gene lost 3 bases, with 18 bases spanning the gap. This CDR3 comprises 16 residues. Looked up from germline, CDR1 is MNHEY and CDR2 is SMNVEV (reference sequence). In DNA form, the CDR3 reads TGTGCCAGCAGCTCTGAGCCGGACAGCTCCAATCAGCCCCAGCATTTT. Protein: CASSSEPDSSNQPQHF.